The rows below give T cell receptor beta chains drawn from one sample of a study of T-cell memory formation after mild COVID-19. TCRdb ran MiXCR on the 5' RACE reads and lists one entry per CDR3 protein. The sample shows about 400,000 distinct CDR3 sequences, about an eighth of them seen only once. The sample consisted of PBMCs or a T cell subset sorted from them (not recorded which). The receptors were gathered from a man younger than 30 who had mild COVID-19 (a few samples of this study predate the infection). Cell type and time point are not known. The CDR3 runs from the conserved cysteine through the conserved F or W. The D gene is left open where the match is weak. Expanded clones get a size class; other rows say once, few or many, or leave the size out.

D gene: TRBD1
V gene: TRBV6-4
J gene: TRBJ1-1
clone size: NA
CDR3 protein: CASSGDRGPENTEAFF
CDR3 DNA: TGTGCCAGCAGTGGGGACAGGGGGCCTGAGAACACTGAAGCTTTCTTT

D gene: NA
V gene: TRBV5-1
J gene: TRBJ2-2
clone size: few
CDR3 protein: CASSLAGRGNTGELFF
CDR3 DNA: TGCGCCAGCAGCTTGGCCGGAAGGGGGAACACCGGGGAGCTGTTTTTT

D gene: TRBD1
V gene: TRBV20-1
J gene: TRBJ1-2
clone size: NA
CDR3 protein: CSATDRGLHGYTF
CDR3 DNA: TGCAGTGCCACGGACAGGGGCCTGCATGGCTACACCTTC

D gene: TRBD1
V gene: TRBV4-3
J gene: TRBJ1-1
clone size: NA
CDR3 protein: CASSQDWARTGMNTEAFF
CDR3 DNA: TGCGCCAGCAGCCAAGATTGGGCTCGGACAGGGATGAACACTGAAGCTTTCTTT

D gene: NA
V gene: TRBV4-2
J gene: TRBJ1-5
clone size: few
CDR3 protein: CASSQGDPSNQPQHF
CDR3 DNA: TGTGCCAGCAGCCAAGGGGACCCGAGCAATCAGCCCCAGCATTTT

D gene: NA
V gene: TRBV18
J gene: TRBJ2-7
clone size: few
CDR3 protein: CASSPSLGTRLEQYF
CDR3 DNA: TGTGCCAGCTCACCCTCCCTCGGAACCCGCCTCGAGCAGTACTTC

D gene: NA
V gene: TRBV20-1
J gene: TRBJ2-7
clone size: few
CDR3 protein: CSAIHLGREQYF
CDR3 DNA: TGCAGTGCTATCCACCTAGGGCGCGAGCAGTACTTC

D gene: NA
V gene: TRBV10-3
J gene: TRBJ2-3
clone size: NA
CDR3 protein: CAISESQGRADTQYF
CDR3 DNA: TGTGCCATCAGTGAGTCACAGGGGAGGGCAGATACGCAGTATTTT

D gene: TRBD2
V gene: TRBV4-3
J gene: TRBJ2-1
clone size: NA
CDR3 protein: CASSTRLAGNNEQFF
CDR3 DNA: TGCGCCAGCAGCACCCGACTAGCGGGCAACAATGAGCAGTTCTTC

D gene: NA
V gene: TRBV13
J gene: TRBJ2-1
clone size: few
CDR3 protein: CASSSIWGPGPGEQFF
CDR3 DNA: TGTGCCAGCAGCTCGATATGGGGCCCGGGACCCGGAGAGCAGTTCTTC

D gene: NA
V gene: TRBV25-1
J gene: TRBJ2-1
clone size: many
CDR3 protein: CASSDQYEQFF
CDR3 DNA: TGTGCCAGCAGTGACCAATATGAGCAGTTCTTC

D gene: TRBD1
V gene: TRBV7-6
J gene: TRBJ1-6
clone size: NA
CDR3 protein: CASSRTGENSPLHF
CDR3 DNA: TGTGCCAGCAGCCGGACAGGGGAGAATTCACCCCTCCACTTT

D gene: NA
V gene: TRBV20-1
J gene: TRBJ2-7
clone size: few
CDR3 protein: CSASDRINSYEQYF
CDR3 DNA: TGCAGTGCTTCGGACAGAATCAACTCCTACGAGCAGTACTTC

D gene: NA
V gene: TRBV5-1
J gene: TRBJ2-5
clone size: NA
CDR3 protein: CASSQGPPQVTQYF
CDR3 DNA: TGCGCCAGCAGCCAGGGACCTCCCCAAGTGACCCAGTACTTC

D gene: NA
V gene: TRBV10-3
J gene: TRBJ1-2
clone size: NA
CDR3 protein: CASEQGSEGYGYTF
CDR3 DNA: TGTGCCTCCGAACAGGGATCTGAAGGCTATGGCTACACCTTC

D gene: NA
V gene: TRBV5-1
J gene: TRBJ1-2
clone size: many
CDR3 protein: CASSTQGGGYGYTF
CDR3 DNA: TGCGCCAGCAGCACGCAGGGAGGAGGGTATGGCTACACCTTC

D gene: TRBD1
V gene: TRBV20-1
J gene: TRBJ2-2
clone size: many
CDR3 protein: CSAREGQDSGELFF
CDR3 DNA: TGCAGTGCTAGAGAAGGACAGGACAGCGGGGAGCTGTTTTTT

D gene: NA
V gene: TRBV10-3
J gene: TRBJ2-1
clone size: many
CDR3 protein: CAINGGLNEQFF
CDR3 DNA: TGTGCCATCAATGGAGGCTTGAATGAGCAGTTCTTC

D gene: NA
V gene: TRBV12-3/TRBV12-4
J gene: TRBJ1-1
clone size: few
CDR3 protein: CASSLREATEAFF
CDR3 DNA: TGTGCCAGCAGTTTGCGAGAGGCCACTGAAGCTTTCTTT

D gene: TRBD2
V gene: TRBV20-1
J gene: TRBJ2-5
clone size: NA
CDR3 protein: CSASGLAGGPETQYF
CDR3 DNA: TGCAGTGCTAGTGGGCTAGCGGGGGGTCCAGAGACCCAGTACTTC

D gene: NA
V gene: TRBV7-6
J gene: TRBJ2-7
clone size: few
CDR3 protein: CASSPNTRSREQYF
CDR3 DNA: TGTGCCAGCAGCCCGAATACCCGGTCGCGGGAGCAGTACTTC

D gene: TRBD2
V gene: TRBV12-3/TRBV12-4
J gene: TRBJ2-1
clone size: NA
CDR3 protein: CASSLASGGDNEQFF
CDR3 DNA: TGTGCCAGCAGTTTAGCTAGCGGGGGGGACAATGAGCAGTTCTTC

D gene: NA
V gene: TRBV7-2
J gene: TRBJ1-2
clone size: many
CDR3 protein: CASSLDTVDYGYTF
CDR3 DNA: TGTGCCAGCAGCTTAGATACGGTAGACTATGGCTACACCTTC

D gene: NA
V gene: TRBV7-2
J gene: TRBJ2-2
clone size: NA
CDR3 protein: CAVYSNTGELFF
CDR3 DNA: TGTGCCGTCTATTCGAACACCGGGGAGCTGTTTTTT

D gene: TRBD1
V gene: TRBV11-2
J gene: TRBJ2-2
clone size: few
CDR3 protein: CASSRRQGVGTGELFF
CDR3 DNA: TGTGCCAGCAGCCGTCGACAGGGGGTAGGCACCGGGGAGCTGTTTTTT

D gene: TRBD1
V gene: TRBV20-1
J gene: TRBJ1-4
clone size: NA
CDR3 protein: CSAPDRGDGEKLFF
CDR3 DNA: TGCAGTGCCCCGGACAGGGGGGATGGGGAAAAACTGTTTTTT

D gene: TRBD2
V gene: TRBV5-1
J gene: TRBJ2-5
clone size: many
CDR3 protein: CASSLERGLGKTQYF
CDR3 DNA: TGCGCCAGCAGCTTGGAGCGGGGGCTGGGGAAGACCCAGTACTTC

D gene: NA
V gene: TRBV6-2/TRBV6-3
J gene: TRBJ1-5
clone size: few
CDR3 protein: CASSQIHGASNQPQHF
CDR3 DNA: TGTGCCAGCAGTCAGATACACGGGGCGAGCAATCAGCCCCAGCATTTT

D gene: NA
V gene: TRBV4-3
J gene: TRBJ2-3
clone size: many
CDR3 protein: CASSQEWRAGRRLLEDTQYF
CDR3 DNA: TGCGCCAGCAGCCAAGAATGGAGGGCAGGCCGGAGACTATTGGAAGATACGCAGTATTTT

D gene: NA
V gene: TRBV7-3
J gene: TRBJ1-6
clone size: NA
CDR3 protein: CASSLKAPPDGSPLHF
CDR3 DNA: TGTGCCAGCAGCTTAAAGGCACCGCCGGACGGTTCACCCCTCCACTTT

D gene: NA
V gene: TRBV6-2/TRBV6-3
J gene: TRBJ1-5
clone size: few
CDR3 protein: CATQGDSSSPQHF
CDR3 DNA: TGTGCCACCCAAGGGGACTCTTCGTCGCCCCAGCATTTT